Shown below are 32 T cell receptor beta chains from a single sample sequenced in a study of blood T cell repertoires in COVID-19 (dated by TCRdb to between 2020 and 2021). The library was obtained by the immunoSEQ multiplex PCR assay. Imported from immuneACCESS, the table was reduced by TCRdb to in-frame sequences with V and J called. These copies leave out some clones; in studies compared against another copy, an unresolved V gene accounts for under half, and the cause of the remainder is not known. This sample holds about 250,000 clones; 70% to 90% were observed only once. The top ten constitute approximately 5.1% of the sample. The sample was peripheral blood. These receptor sequences come from a man aged 50 to 60 with COVID-19, enrolled during active disease.

V is TRBV6-5 and J is TRBJ1-1; weak D call: TRBD1 (6 bases). The CDR3 is made up of 15 amino acids. V was cut by 2 bases and J by 3 bases, with 13 bases left in between. In germline, CDR1 is MNHEY, CDR2 SVGAGI. CDR3 DNA sequence: TGTGCCAGCAGTTACGATGTAGGGGGATACACTGAAGCTTTCTTT. Protein: CASSYDVGGYTEAFF.

Relative to its sample, this clone is medium-sized (0.01 to 0.1%). This chain links TRBV7-9 with TRBJ2-1; no clear D gene. V lost 3 bases and J lost 5, with 5 bases in between. This CDR3 is built from 12 residues. Germline lookup yields CDR1 SEHNR and CDR2 FQNEAQ (reference sequence). The CDR3 sequence is CASSLSDNEQFF. CDR3 sequence (DNA): TGTGCCAGCAGCTTGAGCGACAATGAGCAGTTCTTC.

CDR3 in amino acids: CASALGTAQETQYF. The CDR3 DNA reads TGTGCCAGCGCCCTCGGGACAGCACAAGAGACCCAGTACTTC. The V call is TRBV3-1 (or the pseudogene TRBV3-2), the J call TRBJ2-5; TRBD1 agrees at 7 bases. In germline, CDR1 is LGHDT, CDR2 YNNKEL (reference sequence). Trimming at V came to 8 bases and at J to 2 bases, leaving 8 bases not matched to a gene. The CDR3 loop spans 14 amino acids.

V usage is TRBV9 and J usage is TRBJ1-5; 9 bases agree with TRBD1. Per germline, CDR1 SGDLS and CDR2 YYNGEE. After removal of 3 bases from V and 6 bases from J, the junction contained 4 bases not matched to a gene. The CDR3 length is 14 residues. The CDR3 loop reads CASSGGQGGQPQHF. CDR3 bases: TGTGCCAGCAGCGGGGGACAGGGAGGTCAGCCCCAGCATTTT.

The chain uses TRBV2 and TRBJ1-2; TRBD1 aligns across 8 bases. The CDR3 is 14 residues long. The V gene's germline CDR1 is SNHLY and CDR2 FYNNEI. V dropped 8 bases and J dropped 2; count of bases not matched to a gene: 7. CDR3 loop: CASQRDRTNYGYTF. The CDR3 DNA reads as TGTGCCAGCCAAAGGGACAGGACGAACTATGGCTACACCTTC.

This clone was observed many times. The gene calls are TRBV18 and TRBJ2-1; TRBD1 matches 9 bases. Looked up from germline, CDR1 is KGHSH and CDR2 is LQKENI. V was pared by 6 bases and J by 3 bases, with 12 bases of the junction left unmatched. There are 17 residues in the CDR3. The chain's CDR3 is CASSPRDRGVGYNEQFF. As DNA, the CDR3 is TGTGCCAGCTCCCCTAGAGACAGGGGGGTCGGCTACAATGAGCAGTTCTTC. Full variable domain (rest looked up from reference TRBV18 and TRBJ2-1): NAGVMQNPRHLVRRRGQEARLRCSPMKGHSHVYWYRQLPEEGLKFMVYLQKENIIDESGMPKERFSAEFPKEGPSILRIQQVVRGDSAAYFCASSPRDRGVGYNEQFFGPGTRLTVL.

The rearrangement uses TRBV6-5 and TRBJ1-1; D possibly corresponds to TRBD1 (5 bases). CDR1 and CDR2 (germline): MNHEY, SVGAGI. The CDR3 runs 12 residues. Trimming shortened V by 4 bases and J by 7 bases, and 10 bases separated the two germline ends. CDR3: CASSSAGNEAFF. DNA of the CDR3: TGTGCCAGCAGTTCCGCAGGGAATGAAGCTTTCTTT.

There are a few counts of this clone. This sequence joins TRBV19 and TRBJ1-1; the D is unclear. This CDR3 has 14 amino acids. V gave up 3 bases and J gave up 1 base, with 9 bases separating them. Germline-derived CDR1 and CDR2 are LNHDA and SQIVND (reference sequence). The CDR3 loop is CASSIKRQNTEAFF. CDR3 sequence (DNA): TGTGCCAGTAGTATTAAGCGGCAGAACACTGAAGCTTTCTTT.

The V and J genes are TRBV6-6 and TRBJ2-6, with D uncertain. The germline gives CDR1 MNHNY, CDR2 SVGAGI (reference sequence). This CDR3 contains 14 residues. The germline V and J ends were trimmed by 6 bases and 4 bases, with 10 bases remaining between them. The CDR3 protein is CASSLVSGANVLTF. DNA of the CDR3: TGTGCCAGCAGCCTTGTTTCCGGGGCCAACGTCCTGACTTTC.

V gene TRBV13 combines with J gene TRBJ2-2, with TRBD1 as a possible D gene (5 bases). From germline, CDR1 is PRHDT and CDR2 FYEKMQ (reference sequence). The germline V and J ends were trimmed by 3 bases and 0 bases, with 11 bases remaining between them. This CDR3 region has 16 residues. The CDR3 sequence is CASSFKDSPNTGELFF. The DNA of the CDR3 is TGTGCCAGCAGCTTCAAAGACAGTCCGAACACCGGGGAGCTGTTTTTT. The variable domain in full, with the rest retrieved from reference TRBV13 and TRBJ2-2, is AAGVIQSPRHLIKEKRETATLKCYPIPRHDTVYWYQQGPGQDPQFLISFYEKMQSDKGSIPDRFSAQQFSDYHSELNMSSLELGDSALYFCASSFKDSPNTGELFFGEGSRLTVL.

The chain couples TRBV6-5 to TRBJ2-3; 11 nucleotides align to TRBD1. Per germline, CDR1 MNHEY and CDR2 SVGAGI. CDR3 size: 16 residues. Trimming cost V 4 bases and J 3 bases; bases outside gene matches: 6. DNA of the CDR3: TGTGCCAGCAGTTTGGGACAGGGGGTCGGGACAGATACGCAGTATTTT. Protein product: CASSLGQGVGTDTQYF.

This clone was picked up one time. The genes are TRBV27 and TRBJ1-6; D ambiguous. This CDR3 comprises 15 residues. From germline, CDR1 is MNHEY and CDR2 SMNVEV (reference sequence). Trimming pared 7 bases from V and 6 bases from J, leaving 16 bases between. CDR3: CASKLTDLRNSPLHF. CDR3 sequence (DNA): TGTGCCAGCAAGCTTACAGACCTACGTAATTCACCCCTCCACTTT.

The chain combines TRBV30 with TRBJ1-1; D is perhaps TRBD1 (5 bases). The CDR3 consists of 15 residues. V was cut by 4 bases and J by 3 bases, with 18 bases left in between. CDR1 is GTSNPN and CDR2 is SVGIG in the germline V gene (reference sequence). The CDR3 DNA follows: TGTGCCTGGAAACGACAGACTCCTATGGACACTGAAGCTTTCTTT. This encodes CAWKRQTPMDTEAFF.

J is TRBJ1-1 and V is TRBV27; TRBD1 might be the D (6 bases). Per germline, CDR1 MNHEY and CDR2 SMNVEV (reference sequence). The length of the CDR3 is 14 residues. The V and J ends lost 1 base and 3 bases respectively, with 9 bases between them. CDR3 bases: TGTGCCAGCAGTTTATTCAGGGGCCACACTGAAGCTTTCTTT. Residues: CASSLFRGHTEAFF.

The chain carries TRBV7-2 and TRBJ2-2; the D gene is possibly TRBD1 (5 bases). The CDR3 runs 14 residues. The V and J ends lost 1 base and 7 bases respectively, with 10 bases between them. Germline values: CDR1 SGHTA, CDR2 FQGNSA. DNA for the CDR3: TGTGCCAGCAGCTTAGTTGACAGCCTCGGGGAGCTGTTTTTT. Translation: CASSLVDSLGELFF. Based on the CDR3 plus reference TRBV7-2 and TRBJ2-2, the full variable domain is GAGVSQSPSNKVTEKGKDVELRCDPISGHTALYWYRQSLGQGLEFLIYFQGNSAPDKSGLPSDRFSAERTGGSVSTLTIQRTQQEDSAVYLCASSLVDSLGELFFGEGSRLTVL.

The chain carries TRBV9 and TRBJ2-1; 7 nucleotides match TRBD2. Germline values: CDR1 SGDLS, CDR2 YYNGEE. CDR3 size: 14 residues. V was clipped by 4 bases and J by 10 bases; unmatched bases: 11. The CDR3: CASSHQTSPREQFF. CDR3 nucleotide sequence: TGTGCCAGCAGCCACCAGACTAGCCCTAGGGAGCAGTTCTTC.

The V call is TRBV4-1, the J call TRBJ2-6; D is uncertain. Trimming stripped 0 bases from V and 1 base from J, with 7 bases between. The germline CDR1 and CDR2 sequences are MGHRA and YSYEKL. This CDR3 comprises 16 residues. The chain's CDR3 is CASSQESGSGANVLTF. The CDR3 DNA follows: TGCGCCAGCAGCCAAGAATCCGGTTCTGGGGCCAACGTCCTGACTTTC.

The V gene is TRBV5-5, the J gene TRBJ1-2; D might be TRBD1 (6 bases). Between the trimmed V and J ends, which lost 3 bases and 0 bases, there was a span of 21 bases. This CDR3 contains 18 residues. CDR1 and CDR2 from the germline V gene are SGHKS and YYEKEE (reference sequence). In DNA, the CDR3 is TGTGCCAGCAGCTCCCCCCTGGGGGCCACGTACTCTAACTATGGCTACACCTTC. Protein sequence: CASSSPLGATYSNYGYTF.

The V and J genes are TRBV20-1 and TRBJ1-1; the D gene is possibly TRBD1 (5 bases). The CDR3 totals 10 residues. Germline lookup yields CDR1 DFQATT and CDR2 SNEGSKA (reference sequence). V lost 5 bases and J 7 bases, leaving 8 bases between the germline ends. The CDR3 nucleotides are TGCAGTGCTCAAGACAGTGAAGCTTTCTTT. It is translated as CSAQDSEAFF.

The V gene is TRBV28, the J gene TRBJ2-1; 8 positions match TRBD2. This CDR3 comprises 14 residues. CDR1 and CDR2 (germline): MDHEN, SYDVKM. With 5 bases clipped from V and 7 bases from J, the junction kept 7 bases outside the gene matches. The CDR3 DNA reads TGTGCCAGCAGTGGCCCGGGACTAGAGAATGAGCAGTTCTTC. As protein: CASSGPGLENEQFF.

The V call is TRBV24-1, the J call TRBJ2-5; 7 bases line up with TRBD1. Germline trimming cut 5 bases from V and 3 bases from J; bases unmatched to any gene: 5. In germline, CDR1 is KGHDR, CDR2 SFDVKD. The CDR3 loop spans 14 amino acids. CDR3 nucleotides: TGTGCCACCAGTGTTGGACAGGAGAAAGAGACCCAGTACTTC. The encoded protein is CATSVGQEKETQYF.

The J gene is TRBJ2-1, the V gene TRBV6-4, with 7 bases matching TRBD2. V lost 6 bases, J lost 2 bases, and 7 bases stayed unmatched. This CDR3 is 15 amino acids long. CDR1 is MRHNA, CDR2 SNTAGT, per germline. In nucleotides, the CDR3 is TGTGCCAGCAGACTACTAGCGTGGGCCTACAATGAGCAGTTCTTC. It encodes CASRLLAWAYNEQFF.

The V and J genes are TRBV9 and TRBJ2-2, with 7 bases that match TRBD1. This CDR3 region has 16 residues. Germline CDR1 SGDLS, CDR2 YYNGEE. V shed 2 bases and J 8 bases; nucleotides not matched to a gene: 12. The CDR3 DNA reads as TGTGCCAGCAGCGTGACAGGGTCGCTGGATGGTGGGGAGCTGTTTTTT. This encodes CASSVTGSLDGGELFF.

This chain links TRBV4-1 with TRBJ1-5, with D tentatively TRBD1 (5 bases). This CDR3 is built from 16 residues. The germline V gene has CDR1 MGHRA and CDR2 YSYEKL. Trimming removed 0 bases from V and 2 bases from J, with 11 bases in between. The CDR3: CASSQDGGNGNQPQHF. CDR3 bases: TGCGCCAGCAGCCAAGACGGGGGAAATGGCAATCAGCCCCAGCATTTT.

The chain is built from TRBV11-1 and TRBJ1-5; D is perhaps TRBD1 (5 bases). V lost 5 bases to trimming and J lost 0 bases, with 5 bases between them. This CDR3 region has 13 residues. Germline V CDR1 and CDR2: SGHAT, FQDESV (reference sequence). CDR3: CASSTGSNQPQHF. The CDR3 DNA reads TGTGCCAGCAGCACAGGTAGCAATCAGCCCCAGCATTTT.

This chain connects TRBV20-1 to TRBJ2-3, with no clear D. Per the germline V gene, CDR1 is DFQATT and CDR2 is SNEGSKA (reference sequence). This CDR3 is 12 amino acids long. With 3 bases removed from V and 2 bases from J, the gap between germline ends came to 6 bases. CDR3: CSASLYTDTQYF. The CDR3 coding sequence is TGCAGTGCTAGTCTCTACACAGATACGCAGTATTTT.

This clone was seen once. The chain links TRBV5-5 to TRBJ1-2, with D hard to call. CDR3 length: 13 residues. Germline loops: CDR1 SGHKS, CDR2 YYEKEE (reference sequence). Trimming took off 1 base at V and 2 bases at J, with 6 bases between the two ends. The CDR3 region is CASSLSRNYGYTF. Here the CDR3 DNA reads TGTGCCAGCAGCTTGTCCCGGAACTATGGCTACACCTTC.

This clone was detected only once. This sequence joins TRBV24-1 and TRBJ1-2, with D possibly being TRBD1 (5 bases). The germline CDR1 and CDR2 sequences are KGHDR and SFDVKD. V lost 5 bases to trimming and J lost 9 bases, with 15 bases between them. CDR3 length: 13 amino acids. This chain's CDR3 is CATSGGRLGSYTF. The DNA for the CDR3 is TGTGCCACCAGTGGGGGCAGGCTAGGAAGCTACACCTTC.

The V gene is TRBV9, the J gene TRBJ1-1; TRBD1 is a possible D gene (5 bases). The V end was cut by 0 bases, the J end by 0 bases, with 12 bases between. CDR3 length equals 16 residues. Germline V lookup: CDR1 SGDLS, CDR2 YYNGEE. Here the CDR3 DNA reads TGTGCCAGCAGCGTAGTCCAGGACACCTTGAACACTGAAGCTTTCTTT. Translation gives CASSVVQDTLNTEAFF.

The chain uses TRBV27 and TRBJ2-1, with a possible D match to TRBD1 (5 bases). V lost 3 bases and J 3 bases, leaving 18 bases between the germline ends. CDR1 is MNHEY and CDR2 is SMNVEV in the germline V gene (reference sequence). The CDR3 is made up of 17 amino acids. CDR3 nucleotides: TGTGCCAGCAGTTTCATGTGGGGCGCAGGAAACTACAATGAGCAGTTCTTC. It codes for CASSFMWGAGNYNEQFF.

This clone was observed a few times. The chain uses TRBV28 and TRBJ1-1; perhaps TRBD1 as D (5 bases). Germline CDR1 and CDR2: MDHEN and SYDVKM. This CDR3 comprises 14 residues. Trimming stripped 5 bases from V and 1 base from J, with 11 bases between. CDR3 nucleotides: TGTGCCAGCAGTCCCCTAGGGGAGAACACTGAAGCTTTCTTT. It translates to CASSPLGENTEAFF.

In its sample, this clone was seen a few times. This chain links TRBV11-2 with TRBJ2-7, with D possibly matching TRBD1 (6 bases). CDR1 and CDR2 (germline): SGHAT, FQNNGV. CDR3 length: 14 residues. V lost 5 bases, J lost 1 base, and 12 bases lay in between. CDR3 residues: CASSDKRGSYEQYF. The CDR3 region has the DNA TGTGCCAGCAGCGACAAAAGGGGGTCCTACGAGCAGTACTTC. Filled out from reference TRBV11-2 and TRBJ2-7, the complete variable domain reads EAGVAQSPRYKIIEKRQSVAFWCNPISGHATLYWYQQILGQGPKLLIQFQNNGVVDDSQLPKDRFSAERLKGVDSTLKIQPAKLEDSAVYLCASSDKRGSYEQYFGPGTRLTVT.